The TCR beta chain under discussion was sequenced for a study of T cells in narcolepsy. Study details: Healthy controls were enrolled alongside patients with narcolepsy type 1 or type 2. Findings and caveats of the study: HCRT-specific and TRIB2-specific autoreactive clonotypes appeared among same-patient CSF and blood CD4+ clonotypes. Reportedly, autoreactive clonotypes were serially detected in patients' blood but not controls'. Autoreactive clone sequences were missing from some blood memory CD4+ repertoires.

TCRdb keeps only in-frame clones here, not all; method: immunoSEQ multiplex PCR. Found here are about 15,000 clones, over 75% of them singletons; the top ten hold 35% to 40%. The CDR3 is made up of 13 amino acids. From germline, CDR1 is SGHRS and CDR2 YFSETQ. Trimming pared 8 bases from V and 6 bases from J, leaving 15 bases between. Note on this clone: Antigen unknown.

This chain connects TRBV5-1 to TRBJ2-1; perhaps TRBD2 as D (6 bases). The sequenced material came from memory (CD45RA-) CD4+ T cells from blood. The receptor was derived from a human donor in good health. CDR3: CASSGVGGNEQFF. CDR3 bases: TGCGCCAGTTCCGGGGTGGGAGGCAATGAGCAGTTCTTC.